The rows below give T cell receptor beta chains drawn from one sample of a study of T cell changes during pregnancy in multiple sclerosis. TCRdb's table, derived via immunoSEQ multiplex PCR, lists solely in-frame clones and lacks some. Among 30,000 to 35,000 clones listed, 90% were seen once. The input for sequencing was CD8+ T cells from peripheral blood mononuclear cells, taken before pregnancy. Receptor source: a female donor with multiple sclerosis, enrolled in a pregnancy study. CDR3s include the opening cysteine and the closing phenylalanine or tryptophan. D genes are given only for firm matches. The size of a clone is reported for some rows only, either as once, few or many, or as a class for expanded clones.

j_call: TRBJ1-2
v_call: TRBV6-1
clone_size: .
d_call: .
cdr3_aa: CASSATGNGGYGYTF
cdr3_nt: TGTGCCAGCAGTGCCACAGGGAATGGGGGATATGGCTACACCTTC

j_call: TRBJ2-2
v_call: TRBV6-1
clone_size: .
d_call: .
cdr3_aa: CASSQTGFDGELFF
cdr3_nt: TGTGCCAGCAGTCAAACAGGGTTCGACGGGGAGCTGTTTTTT

j_call: TRBJ2-1
v_call: TRBV6-6
clone_size: few
d_call: TRBD2
cdr3_aa: CASSYGASGAYNEQFF
cdr3_nt: TGTGCCAGCAGTTACGGGGCTAGCGGGGCCTACAATGAGCAGTTCTTC

j_call: TRBJ2-1
v_call: TRBV27
clone_size: .
d_call: .
cdr3_aa: CASSLSGLSYNEQFF
cdr3_nt: TGTGCCAGCAGTTTATCCGGACTGTCCTACAATGAGCAGTTCTTC

j_call: TRBJ1-6
v_call: TRBV9
clone_size: .
d_call: TRBD1
cdr3_aa: CASSMGTANSPLHF
cdr3_nt: TGTGCCAGCAGCATGGGGACAGCTAATTCACCCCTCCACTTT

j_call: TRBJ1-5
v_call: TRBV11-2
clone_size: .
d_call: .
cdr3_aa: CASSQGGDNQPQHF
cdr3_nt: TGTGCCAGCAGCCAGGGAGGGGACAATCAGCCCCAGCATTTT

j_call: TRBJ1-1
v_call: TRBV7-2
clone_size: .
d_call: .
cdr3_aa: CASSLFGGNTEAFF
cdr3_nt: TGTGCCAGCAGCTTATTCGGAGGAAACACTGAAGCTTTCTTT

j_call: TRBJ2-1
v_call: TRBV19
clone_size: .
d_call: TRBD1
cdr3_aa: CASSIGQGIRYEQFF
cdr3_nt: TGTGCCAGTAGTATTGGACAGGGGATTAGATATGAGCAGTTCTTC

j_call: TRBJ2-5
v_call: TRBV27
clone_size: .
d_call: TRBD2
cdr3_aa: CASSPDISGSYETQYF
cdr3_nt: TGTGCCAGCAGTCCGGATATTAGCGGGAGTTATGAGACCCAGTACTTC

j_call: TRBJ1-5
v_call: TRBV6-5
clone_size: .
d_call: TRBD1
cdr3_aa: CASSYGQGFRQPQHF
cdr3_nt: TGTGCCAGCAGCTACGGACAGGGGTTTAGACAGCCCCAGCATTTT

j_call: TRBJ2-1
v_call: TRBV13
clone_size: .
d_call: TRBD2
cdr3_aa: CASRPSGGRFSYNEQFF
cdr3_nt: TGTGCCAGCAGACCAAGCGGGGGCCGTTTCTCCTACAATGAGCAGTTCTTC

j_call: TRBJ2-7
v_call: TRBV27
clone_size: once
d_call: TRBD2
cdr3_aa: CASGTSGSGEQYF
cdr3_nt: TGTGCCAGCGGTACTAGCGGGAGTGGAGAGCAGTACTTC

j_call: TRBJ2-1
v_call: TRBV6-4
clone_size: once
d_call: TRBD2
cdr3_aa: CASSDLAGGYDEQFF
cdr3_nt: TGTGCCAGCAGTGACCTAGCGGGGGGGTACGATGAGCAGTTCTTC

j_call: TRBJ2-2
v_call: TRBV5-4
clone_size: .
d_call: .
cdr3_aa: CASSLGSGELFF
cdr3_nt: TGTGCCAGCAGCCTGGGTAGCGGGGAGCTGTTTTTT

j_call: TRBJ1-1
v_call: TRBV14
clone_size: .
d_call: .
cdr3_aa: CASSPSFGGLMNTEAFF
cdr3_nt: TGTGCCAGCAGCCCTTCATTTGGAGGGTTGATGAACACTGAAGCTTTCTTT

j_call: TRBJ2-1
v_call: TRBV20-1
clone_size: .
d_call: .
cdr3_aa: CSANRVNEQFF
cdr3_nt: TGCAGTGCGAACAGGGTGAATGAGCAGTTCTTC

j_call: TRBJ2-7
v_call: TRBV21-1
clone_size: .
d_call: .
cdr3_aa: CASSEEPEQYF
cdr3_nt: TGTGCCAGCAGCGAAGAGCCCGAGCAGTACTTC

j_call: TRBJ2-1
v_call: TRBV12-5
clone_size: .
d_call: TRBD1
cdr3_aa: CASGLSWDRSSSYNEQFF
cdr3_nt: TGTGCTAGTGGTTTGTCATGGGACAGGAGTAGCTCCTACAATGAGCAGTTCTTC

j_call: TRBJ1-1
v_call: TRBV27
clone_size: .
d_call: .
cdr3_aa: CASSLGSYTEAFF
cdr3_nt: TGTGCCAGCAGTTTGGGCAGTTACACTGAAGCTTTCTTT

j_call: TRBJ1-5
v_call: TRBV27
clone_size: .
d_call: .
cdr3_aa: CASSLSGSNQPQHF
cdr3_nt: TGTGCCAGCAGTTTGTCAGGGAGCAATCAGCCCCAGCATTTT

j_call: TRBJ1-2
v_call: TRBV6-1
clone_size: .
d_call: TRBD1
cdr3_aa: CASSEQGARVRDYGYTF
cdr3_nt: TGTGCCAGCAGTGAACAGGGGGCGCGGGTCCGGGACTATGGCTACACCTTC

j_call: TRBJ1-5
v_call: TRBV12-5
clone_size: .
d_call: TRBD1
cdr3_aa: CASGHGTDLSNQPQHF
cdr3_nt: TGTGCTAGTGGCCACGGGACAGATCTTAGCAATCAGCCCCAGCATTTT

j_call: TRBJ2-2
v_call: TRBV6-6
clone_size: .
d_call: .
cdr3_aa: CASSFLDDGELFF
cdr3_nt: TGTGCCAGCAGTTTTCTAGACGACGGGGAGCTGTTTTTT